These T cell receptor beta chains were read from a single sample in a study of molecular identifiers for immune sequencing clone quantification. TCRdb recomputed calls from the PCR reads with MiXCR, one row per CDR3 protein. The sample has around 480,000 distinct CDR3 sequences; around 23% are singletons. Sample: naive CD8+ T cells from blood, with Jurkat cell RNA spiked in. Receptor source: a human donor in good health. Some libraries in this study had Jurkat cell RNA spiked in. The CDR3 runs from the conserved cysteine through the conserved F or W. The D gene is left open where the match is weak. Clone size is given for some rows only: seen once, a few or many times, or a class if the clone is expanded.

j_gene | v_gene | d_gene | abundance | CDR3nt | CDR3aa
TRBJ2-2 | TRBV27 | - | - | TGTGCCAGCAGTCCAGGGGGCGGGGGATCCGGGGAGCTGTTTTTT | CASSPGGGGSGELFF
TRBJ1-2 | TRBV28 | - | - | TGTGCCAGCACCCTCCGACCGCGCTATGGCTACACCTTC | CASTLRPRYGYTF
TRBJ2-3 | TRBV12-5 | - | - | TGTGCTAGTGGTCCCCCCACTTCGGTCCCTTTCACAGATACGCAGTATTTT | CASGPPTSVPFTDTQYF
TRBJ1-1 | TRBV7-9 | - | - | TGTGCCAGCAGCTTAGTCTTTGAGTGGAACACTGAAGCTTTCTTT | CASSLVFEWNTEAFF
TRBJ2-2 | TRBV24-1 | - | many | TGTGCCGCGTCTGACACCGACACCGGGGAGCTGTTTTTT | CAASDTDTGELFF
TRBJ2-1 | TRBV11-2 | TRBD1 | - | TGTACCAGCAGCCAGGGACAGGCGTACAATGAGCAGTTCTTC | CTSSQGQAYNEQFF
TRBJ2-7 | TRBV5-1 | TRBD2 | many | TGCGCCAGCAGCTTTACTAGCGGGGCGTACGAGCAGTACTTC | CASSFTSGAYEQYF
TRBJ2-1 | TRBV5-6 | - | few | TGTGCCAGCAGCTTGTTACTAGCCAATGAGCAGTTCTTC | CASSLLLANEQFF
TRBJ2-3 | TRBV10-3 | - | - | TGTGCCATCAGTGAGTCGGTCGACGGCTCTAGCACAGCTACGCAGTATTTT | CAISESVDGSSTATQYF
TRBJ2-3 | TRBV4-1 | - | many | TGCGCCAGCAGCCAAGGGCAACGGACAGCAGATACGCAGTATTTT | CASSQGQRTADTQYF
TRBJ1-6 | TRBV28 | - | many | TGTGCCAGCATCTATCACTCGGCCACCCCTCGTTCACCCCTCCACTTT | CASIYHSATPRSPLHF
TRBJ1-5 | TRBV28 | TRBD1 | many | TGTGCCAGCAGCTCGTGGGACAGGGATCAGCCCCAGCATTTT | CASSSWDRDQPQHF
TRBJ1-1 | TRBV5-3 | - | many | TGTGCCAGTTCGTGGGGGGCTAACACTGAAGCTTTCTTT | CASSWGANTEAFF
TRBJ2-3 | TRBV5-6 | - | few | TGTGCCAGCAGCTTGGATTGGGGGAACGTGGGCACAGATACGCAGTATTTT | CASSLDWGNVGTDTQYF
TRBJ2-5 | TRBV18 | TRBD1 | many | TGTGCCAGCTCACCACGTTGGGACAGGGAAGAGACCCAGTACTTC | CASSPRWDREETQYF
TRBJ1-2 | TRBV4-3 | TRBD1 | few | TGCGCCAGCAGCCAAGATTGGGGGACAGAGCTAAACTATGGCTACACCTTC | CASSQDWGTELNYGYTF
TRBJ1-1 | TRBV4-3 | TRBD1 | many | TGCGCCAGCAGCCAAGATTCGGGACAGGGTCATGCTTTCTTT | CASSQDSGQGHAFF
TRBJ2-7 | TRBV20-1 | TRBD1 | - | TGCAGTGCGACCGGACAGGGTGTCAACGAGCAGTACTTC | CSATGQGVNEQYF
TRBJ2-7 | TRBV20-1 | - | many | TGCAGTGCTAGAGATGTGGGCGCGGCCTACGAGCAGTACTTC | CSARDVGAAYEQYF
TRBJ2-5 | TRBV4-2 | - | few | TGTGCCAGCAGCCAAGATTTGGATGGGGACGGGGGAGAGACCCAGTACTTC | CASSQDLDGDGGETQYF
TRBJ2-3 | TRBV4-2 | - | - | TGTGCCAGCAGCCAGGGGACTCAAACAAGAGATACGCAGTATTTT | CASSQGTQTRDTQYF
TRBJ1-4 | TRBV7-9 | TRBD1 | few | TGTGCCAGCAGCTTAGTCGGACAGGATCATGAAAACCTGTTTTTT | CASSLVGQDHENLFF
TRBJ2-2 | TRBV19 | TRBD1 | - | TGTGCCAGTAGGGAGAACCAGGGGGCGTCGGGGGAGCTGTTTTTT | CASRENQGASGELFF
TRBJ2-5 | TRBV7-2 | - | - | TGTGCCAGCAGCTTCCCCGGGACAAAACAAGAGACCCAGTACTTC | CASSFPGTKQETQYF
TRBJ1-1 | TRBV13 | - | - | TGTGCCAGCAGCCCGACCCGGACAGCTGAAGCTTTCTTT | CASSPTRTAEAFF
TRBJ1-1 | TRBV4-1 | - | - | TGCGCCAGCAGCCAAGACGACGGTTCGTTCGGGGTGAACACTGAAGCTTTCTTT | CASSQDDGSFGVNTEAFF
TRBJ2-2 | TRBV15 | - | many | TGTGCCACCAGCATGACGGGGGTGGTCGACACCGGGGAGCTGTTTTTT | CATSMTGVVDTGELFF
TRBJ2-3 | TRBV5-4 | TRBD2 | - | TGTGCCAGCAGCTTGGGGCTAGCGGGACGCACAGGTACGCAGTATTTT | CASSLGLAGRTGTQYF
TRBJ2-4 | TRBV2 | TRBD2 | many | TGTGCCAGCAGTTCCCATCTAGCGGGAGTTGAGGAAAACATTCAGTACTTC | CASSSHLAGVEENIQYF
TRBJ1-6 | TRBV7-2 | TRBD1 | many | TGTGCCAGCAGCTTAATGGACAGGGAGTCCTATAATTCACCCCTCCACTTT | CASSLMDRESYNSPLHF
TRBJ2-7 | TRBV5-6 | TRBD1 | few | TGTGCCACTCACAGGGGGTCTAGCTACGAGCAGTACTTC | CATHRGSSYEQYF
TRBJ2-7 | TRBV20-1 | TRBD2 | few | TGCAGTGGCCGGCAGGGTCCCCACCTAGCGGGTACCTACGAGCAGTACTTC | CSGRQGPHLAGTYEQYF
TRBJ2-3 | TRBV27 | TRBD1 | - | TGTGCCAGCAGTTCCCGGACAGGGGCCACACATATGCAGTATTTT | CASSSRTGATHMQYF
TRBJ1-1 | TRBV5-1 | - | many | TGCGCCAGCAGCTTGGACGCGGAGACAATGAACACTGAAGCTTTCTTT | CASSLDAETMNTEAFF
TRBJ2-3 | TRBV7-9 | TRBD2 | many | TGTGCCAGCAGCGCCACTAGCGGCGGGGAGTGGAGTACGCAGTATTTT | CASSATSGGEWSTQYF
TRBJ2-3 | TRBV20-1 | - | - | TGCAGTGCTAGGACTGGTGTGCGGGGTTACGCAGATACGCAGTATTTT | CSARTGVRGYADTQYF
TRBJ2-3 | TRBV7-9 | TRBD1 | - | TGTGCCAGCAGACAAGGGGGCAGGGGTGGCACAGATACGCAGTATTTT | CASRQGGRGGTDTQYF
TRBJ2-5 | TRBV9 | - | - | TGTGCCAGCAGCTTAGGACAGACCGTGAGAGAGACCCAGTACTTC | CASSLGQTVRETQYF
TRBJ1-1 | TRBV20-1 | - | - | TGCAGTACCAGGGACTACACTGAAGCTTTCTTT | CSTRDYTEAFF
TRBJ1-5 | TRBV20-1 | TRBD1 | few | TGCAGTGCTAGAGCCGACAGGGGAAATCAGCCCCAGCATTTT | CSARADRGNQPQHF
TRBJ2-2 | TRBV19 | - | - | TGTGCCAGCGAGGCTTCAGTGGCCACCGGGGAGCTGTTTTTT | CASEASVATGELFF
TRBJ2-7 | TRBV29-1 | TRBD1 | many | TGCAGCTCCAGGGACAGCTCCTACGAGCAGTACTTC | CSSRDSSYEQYF
TRBJ2-7 | TRBV6-5 | - | - | TGTGCCAGCAGTTATCGAGGTCTTCACGAGCAGTACTTC | CASSYRGLHEQYF
TRBJ2-1 | TRBV11-2 | TRBD1 | few | TGTGCCAGCAGTTGGGACAGACCGTACGATGAGCAGTTCTTC | CASSWDRPYDEQFF
TRBJ2-3 | TRBV5-4 | - | many | TGTGCCAGCGGACAGTCGTCGGATACGCAGTATTTT | CASGQSSDTQYF
TRBJ2-1 | TRBV7-6 | - | - | TGTGCCAGCAGTGAAGCGGACTCCTACAATGAGCAGTTCTTC | CASSEADSYNEQFF
TRBJ2-3 | TRBV12-3/TRBV12-4 | - | many | TGTGCCAGCAGTCGTCGACTAGGCGTGAGGGATACGCAGTATTTT | CASSRRLGVRDTQYF
TRBJ1-1 | TRBV7-9 | TRBD1 | - | TGTGCCAGCCTCTCGACAGGGGGCGCTGAAGCTTTCTTT | CASLSTGGAEAFF
TRBJ1-6 | TRBV7-9 | - | few | TGTGCCAGCAGTCCTCAGGGAGGATATAATTCACCCCTCCACTTT | CASSPQGGYNSPLHF